The subject of this entry is one TCR beta chain. Trimming left V 5 bases short and J 7 bases short, with 8 bases between. The CDR3 is made up of 12 amino acids. Germline V gene data show CDR1 as MNHEY and CDR2 as SMNVEV (reference sequence). This specimen comes from a study of blood T cell repertoires in COVID-19. Enrollees, about 18 to 89 years old, lived in about two dozen US areas. Which cohort a participant joined came from the clinical history participants gave. Profiled with immunoSEQ multiplex PCR; TCRdb holds only in-frame clones, not every one. The sample lists some 320,000 clones, around 87% occurring once.

The chain recombines TRBV27 with TRBJ1-4; D is unresolved. Input material: PBMCs or T cells enriched from blood (not recorded which). The TCR was taken from a woman aged 25 to 39 who had recovered from COVID-19. CDR3 in DNA: TGTGCCAGCAGTCGGGTTGGTGAAAAACTGTTTTTT. It encodes CASSRVGEKLFF.